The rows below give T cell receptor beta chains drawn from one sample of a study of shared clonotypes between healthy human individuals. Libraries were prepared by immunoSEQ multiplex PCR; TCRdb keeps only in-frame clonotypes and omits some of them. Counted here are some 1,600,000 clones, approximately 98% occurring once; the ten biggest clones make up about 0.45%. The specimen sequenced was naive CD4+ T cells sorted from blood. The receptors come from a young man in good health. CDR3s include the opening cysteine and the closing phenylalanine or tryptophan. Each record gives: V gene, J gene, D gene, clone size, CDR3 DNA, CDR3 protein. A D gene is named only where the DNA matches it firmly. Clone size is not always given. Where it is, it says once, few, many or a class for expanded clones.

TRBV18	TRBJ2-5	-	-	TGTGCCAGCTCACCGGACAGACTCCAAGAGACCCAGTACTTC	CASSPDRLQETQYF
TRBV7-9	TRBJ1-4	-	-	TGTGCCAGCAGCTTGGTTACTGGGGGGGTCCTACCAACTAATGAAAAACTGTTTTTT	CASSLVTGGVLPTNEKLFF
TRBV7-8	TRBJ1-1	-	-	TGTGCCAGCAGCTCCAGGGAGGGTGACACTGAAGCTTTCTTT	CASSSREGDTEAFF
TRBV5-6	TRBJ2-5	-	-	TGTGCCAGCAGCTTTGTGTCTGGACAAGAGACCCAGTACTTC	CASSFVSGQETQYF
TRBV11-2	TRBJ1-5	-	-	TGTGCCAGCAGCTCGGGGGCGGCCAATCAGCCCCAGCATTTT	CASSSGAANQPQHF
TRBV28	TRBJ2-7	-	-	TGTGCCAGCAGTCAACTAGATTCAGAGCAGTACTTC	CASSQLDSEQYF
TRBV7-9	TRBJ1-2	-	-	TGTGCCAGCAGCTTAAGGTCTTATGGCTACACCTTC	CASSLRSYGYTF
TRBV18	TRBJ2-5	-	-	TGTGCCAGCACTATAGCGGACAACCAAGAGACCCAGTACTTC	CASTIADNQETQYF
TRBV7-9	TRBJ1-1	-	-	TGTGCCAGCAGCTTAGGTGTGGGGATGAACACTGAAGCTTTCTTT	CASSLGVGMNTEAFF
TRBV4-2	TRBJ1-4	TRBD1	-	TGTGCCAGCAGCCTGGACAGGGGCGGGGGTGCAACTAATGAAAAACTGTTTTTT	CASSLDRGGGATNEKLFF
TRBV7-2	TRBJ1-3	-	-	TGTGCCAGCAGCTTATGGGTGAAAACTGGAAACACCATATATTTT	CASSLWVKTGNTIYF
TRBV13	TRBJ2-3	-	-	TGTGCCAGCAGCTACCGGACCACTAGCACAGATACGCAGTATTTT	CASSYRTTSTDTQYF
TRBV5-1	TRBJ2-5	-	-	TGCGCCAGCAGCTTGGCCGTAGACAGACGGGGGGAGACCCAGTACTTC	CASSLAVDRRGETQYF
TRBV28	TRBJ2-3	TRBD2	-	TGTGCCAGCAGTTTAGGCGGGGGGTTCGGGACTAGCGCAGATACGCAGTATTTT	CASSLGGGFGTSADTQYF
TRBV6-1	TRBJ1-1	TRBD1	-	TGTGCCAGCAGTGAAGCCGCAGGGGGCGGGAACACTGAAGCTTTCTTT	CASSEAAGGGNTEAFF
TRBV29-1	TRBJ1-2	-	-	TGCAGCGGGAAATCAGGGGATTATGGCTACACCTTC	CSGKSGDYGYTF
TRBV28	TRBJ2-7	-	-	TGTGCCAGCAGTTTAACCCTTTCCTACGAGCAGTACTTC	CASSLTLSYEQYF
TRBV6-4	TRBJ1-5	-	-	TGTGCCAGCAGTCAAAGGGGCGGTCAGCCCCAGCATTTT	CASSQRGGQPQHF
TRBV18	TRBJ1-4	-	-	TGTGCCAGCTCATGGGCGGGAAAGGGCACAACTAATGAAAAACTGTTTTTT	CASSWAGKGTTNEKLFF
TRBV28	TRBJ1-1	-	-	TGTGCCAGCAGGCCAGCGGCAGGGTGGAACACTGAAGCTTTCTTT	CASRPAAGWNTEAFF
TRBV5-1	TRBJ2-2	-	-	TGCGCCAGCGGACCTCAGAACACCGGGGAGCTGTTTTTT	CASGPQNTGELFF
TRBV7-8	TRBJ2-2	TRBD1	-	TGTGCCAGCAGCCTCGACAGGGGGCGGGGCGGGGAGCTGTTTTTT	CASSLDRGRGGELFF
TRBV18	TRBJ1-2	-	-	TGTGCCAGCTCGCCCGACTACTATGGCTACACCTTC	CASSPDYYGYTF
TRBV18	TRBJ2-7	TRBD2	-	TGTGCCAGCTCTAGTGGACTAGCGGGACCCTACGAGCAGTACTTC	CASSSGLAGPYEQYF
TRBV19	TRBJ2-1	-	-	TGTGCCAGTAGTCCATCCACCCTACACAATGAGCAGTTCTTC	CASSPSTLHNEQFF
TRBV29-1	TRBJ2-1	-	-	TGCAGCGCCGGACAGAATAATTTCAATGAGCAGTTCTTC	CSAGQNNFNEQFF
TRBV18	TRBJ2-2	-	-	TGTGCCAGCTCACCAGGGGGCACCGGGGAGCTGTTTTTT	CASSPGGTGELFF
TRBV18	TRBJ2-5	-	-	TGTGCCAGCTCCCCGAAACTGCGGACTAAGACCCAGTACTTC	CASSPKLRTKTQYF
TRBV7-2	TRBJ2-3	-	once	TGTGCCAGCAGCTTAGTGGGCACGCGGATAGCCACAGATACGCAGTATTTT	CASSLVGTRIATDTQYF
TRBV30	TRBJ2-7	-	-	TGTGCCTGGAGTGTAGGCCTCTCCTACGAGCAGTACTTC	CAWSVGLSYEQYF
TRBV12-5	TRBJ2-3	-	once	TGTGCTAGTGCCCCGAATTCAGGGTCAGATACGCAGTATTTT	CASAPNSGSDTQYF
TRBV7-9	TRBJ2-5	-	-	TGTGCCAGCAGCCTAGCCAACCAAGAGACCCAGTACTTC	CASSLANQETQYF
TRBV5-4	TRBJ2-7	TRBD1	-	TGTGCCAGCAGCTTGGGGTGGGGGACAGGGTCCGAGCAGTACTTC	CASSLGWGTGSEQYF
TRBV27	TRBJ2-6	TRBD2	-	TGTGCCAGCAGTTCTTGGTCTAGCGGGAGGGCTGGGGCCAACGTCCTGACTTTC	CASSSWSSGRAGANVLTF
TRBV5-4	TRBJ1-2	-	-	TGTGCCAGCAGCTTGGGTGCAGAGCATTATGGCTACACCTTC	CASSLGAEHYGYTF
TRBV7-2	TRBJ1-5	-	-	TGTGCCAGCAGTCGAGGGGAGGGACCCCAGCATTTT	CASSRGEGPQHF
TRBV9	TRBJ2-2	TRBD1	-	TGTGCCAGCAGCGTTACAGGGGGCTGGAACACCGGGGAGCTGTTTTTT	CASSVTGGWNTGELFF
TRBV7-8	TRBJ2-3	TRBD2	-	TGTGCCAGCAGCTTAGTCTTGACTAGCGGGTATGGCACAGATACGCAGTATTTT	CASSLVLTSGYGTDTQYF
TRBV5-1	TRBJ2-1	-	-	TGCGCCAGCAGCTATCAGGGGAATGAGCAGTTCTTC	CASSYQGNEQFF
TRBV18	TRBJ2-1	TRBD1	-	TGTGCCAGCTCACAGGGGGCGGAAAATGAGCAGTTCTTC	CASSQGAENEQFF
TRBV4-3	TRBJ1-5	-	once	TGCGCCAGCAGCCAAGCTTATCATGGACAGCCCCAGCATTTT	CASSQAYHGQPQHF
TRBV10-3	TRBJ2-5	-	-	TGTGCCATCAGTGATGGGGTTCTGGAGACCCAGTACTTC	CAISDGVLETQYF